Below, one T cell receptor (beta chain) is given with its context. TCRdb re-called the 5' RACE reads through MiXCR, storing one row per CDR3 protein. The sample has about 96,000 distinct CDR3 sequences; approximately 15% are singletons. J gave up 6 bases and V 6 bases, and 4 bases lay outside the gene matches. The CDR3 covers 12 residues. Germline V gives CDR1 SEHNR, CDR2 FQNEAQ (reference sequence). This entry belongs to a study of T cells of healthy individuals. The chain has TRBV7-9 and TRBJ1-1, with 7 bases identical to TRBD1. This receptor was identified in a human donor in good health. The CDR3 spells CASSSQGSEAFF. CDR3 nucleotides: TGTGCCAGCAGTTCACAGGGGTCTGAAGCTTTCTTT.